This TCR beta chain was documented in a study of T-cell memory formation after mild COVID-19. The CDR3 spans 14 residues. Germline CDR1 LGHDT, CDR2 YNNKEL (reference sequence). V was clipped by 6 bases and J by 2 bases, with 14 bases between them. TCRdb reprocessed the 5' RACE reads via MiXCR and lists one record per CDR3 protein. Here the sample spans about 470,000 distinct CDR3 sequences, around a quarter being singletons. In its sample, this clonotype was seen a few times. Sequencing was performed on PBMCs or a T cell subset sorted from them (not recorded which). The chain carries TRBV3-1 and TRBJ2-7; possibly TRBD1 for D (6 bases). The source is an adult woman who had mild COVID-19 (a few samples of this study predate the infection). Cell type and time point are not known. The chain's CDR3 is CASRHRDKPYEQYF. DNA of the CDR3: TGTGCCAGCAGACACCGGGACAAGCCCTACGAGCAGTACTTC.